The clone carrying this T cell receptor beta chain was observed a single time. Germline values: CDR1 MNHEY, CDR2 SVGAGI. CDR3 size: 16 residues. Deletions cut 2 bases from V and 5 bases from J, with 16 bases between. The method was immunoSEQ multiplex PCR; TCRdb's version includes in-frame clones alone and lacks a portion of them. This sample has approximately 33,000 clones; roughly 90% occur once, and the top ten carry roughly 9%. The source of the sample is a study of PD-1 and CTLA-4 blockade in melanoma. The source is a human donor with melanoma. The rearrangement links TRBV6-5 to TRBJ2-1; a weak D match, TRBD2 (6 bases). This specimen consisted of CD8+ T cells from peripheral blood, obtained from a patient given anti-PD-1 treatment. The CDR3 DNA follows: TGTGCCAGCAGTTACGGGGGAGGAACAGCCAACAATGAGCAGTTCTTC. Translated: CASSYGGGTANNEQFF.